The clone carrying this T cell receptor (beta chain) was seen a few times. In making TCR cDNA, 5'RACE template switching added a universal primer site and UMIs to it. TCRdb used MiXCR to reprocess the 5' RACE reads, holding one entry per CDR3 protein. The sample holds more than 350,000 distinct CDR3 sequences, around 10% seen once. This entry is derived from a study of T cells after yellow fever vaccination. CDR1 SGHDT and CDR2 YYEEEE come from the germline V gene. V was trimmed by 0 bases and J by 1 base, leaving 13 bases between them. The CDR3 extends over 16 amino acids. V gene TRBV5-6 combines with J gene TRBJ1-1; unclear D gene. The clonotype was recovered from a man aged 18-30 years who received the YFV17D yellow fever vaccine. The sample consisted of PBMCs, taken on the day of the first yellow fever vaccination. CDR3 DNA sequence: TGTGCCAGCAGCTTGGCGGTTGGAGGGTGGAACACTGAAGCTTTCTTT. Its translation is CASSLAVGGWNTEAFF.